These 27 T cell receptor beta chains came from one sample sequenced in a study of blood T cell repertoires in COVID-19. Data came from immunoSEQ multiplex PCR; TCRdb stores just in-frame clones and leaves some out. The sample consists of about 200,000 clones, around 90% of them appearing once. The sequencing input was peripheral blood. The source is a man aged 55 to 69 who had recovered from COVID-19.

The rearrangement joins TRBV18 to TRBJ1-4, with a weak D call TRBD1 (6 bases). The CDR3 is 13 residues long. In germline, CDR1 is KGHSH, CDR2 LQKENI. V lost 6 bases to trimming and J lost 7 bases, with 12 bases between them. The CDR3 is CASSGQGTEKLFF. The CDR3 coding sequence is TGTGCCAGCTCCGGGCAGGGGACTGAAAAACTGTTTTTT.

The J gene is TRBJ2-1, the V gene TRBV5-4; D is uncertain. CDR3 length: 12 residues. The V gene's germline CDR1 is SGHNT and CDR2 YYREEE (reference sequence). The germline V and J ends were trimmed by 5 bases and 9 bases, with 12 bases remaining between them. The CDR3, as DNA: TGTGCCAGCAGTCGAGAGGTTAGTGAGCAGTTCTTC. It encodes CASSREVSEQFF. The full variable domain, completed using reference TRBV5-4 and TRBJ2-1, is ETGVTQSPTHLIKTRGQQVTLRCSSQSGHNTVSWYQQALGQGPQFIFQYYREEENGRGNFPPRFSGLQFPNYSSELNVNALELDDSALYLCASSREVSEQFFGPGTRLTVL.

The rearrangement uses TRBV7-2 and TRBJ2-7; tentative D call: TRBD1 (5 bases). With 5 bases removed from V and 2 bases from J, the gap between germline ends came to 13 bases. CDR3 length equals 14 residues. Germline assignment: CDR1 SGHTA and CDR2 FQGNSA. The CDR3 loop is CASSVQGVTYEQYF. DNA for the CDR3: TGTGCCAGCAGCGTCCAAGGGGTGACCTACGAGCAGTACTTC.

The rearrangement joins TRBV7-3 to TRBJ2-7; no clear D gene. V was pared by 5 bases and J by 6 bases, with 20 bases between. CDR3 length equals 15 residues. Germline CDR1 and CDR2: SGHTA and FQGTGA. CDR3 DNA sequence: TGTGCCAGCAGCCCTCGGCAGCGAGTATCCCTCGAGCAGTACTTC. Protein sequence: CASSPRQRVSLEQYF.

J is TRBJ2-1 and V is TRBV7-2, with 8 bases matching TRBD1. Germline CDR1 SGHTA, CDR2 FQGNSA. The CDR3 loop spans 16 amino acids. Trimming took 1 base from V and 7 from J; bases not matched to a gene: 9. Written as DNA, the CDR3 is TGTGCCAGCAGCTTAGATCGTGACAGGGGTCAGAATGAGCAGTTCTTC. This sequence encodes CASSLDRDRGQNEQFF.

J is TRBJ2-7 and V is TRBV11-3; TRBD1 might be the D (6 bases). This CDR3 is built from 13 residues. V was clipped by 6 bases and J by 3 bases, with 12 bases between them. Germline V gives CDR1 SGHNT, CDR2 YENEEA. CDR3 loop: CASSKRGFYEQYF. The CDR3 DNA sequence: TGTGCCAGCAGTAAAAGGGGGTTCTACGAGCAGTACTTC.

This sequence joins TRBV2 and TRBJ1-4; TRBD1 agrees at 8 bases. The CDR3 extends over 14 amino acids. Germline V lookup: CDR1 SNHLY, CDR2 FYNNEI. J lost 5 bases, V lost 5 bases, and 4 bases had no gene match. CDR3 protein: CASSTGTGNEKLFF. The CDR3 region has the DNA TGTGCCAGCAGTACTGGGACAGGAAATGAAAAACTGTTTTTT.

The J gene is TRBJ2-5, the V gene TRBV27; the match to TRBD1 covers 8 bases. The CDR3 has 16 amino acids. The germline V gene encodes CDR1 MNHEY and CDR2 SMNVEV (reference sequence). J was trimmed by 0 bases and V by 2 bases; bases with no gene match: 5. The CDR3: CASSLIQGAYQETQYF. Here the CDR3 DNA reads TGTGCCAGCAGTTTAATCCAGGGGGCTTACCAAGAGACCCAGTACTTC.

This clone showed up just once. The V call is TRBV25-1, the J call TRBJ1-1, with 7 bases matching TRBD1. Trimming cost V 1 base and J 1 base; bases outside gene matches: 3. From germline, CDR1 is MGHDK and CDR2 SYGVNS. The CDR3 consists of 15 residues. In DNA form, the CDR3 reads TGTGCCAGCAGTGAATGCTGGGACAGGAACACTGAAGCTTTCTTT. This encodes CASSECWDRNTEAFF.

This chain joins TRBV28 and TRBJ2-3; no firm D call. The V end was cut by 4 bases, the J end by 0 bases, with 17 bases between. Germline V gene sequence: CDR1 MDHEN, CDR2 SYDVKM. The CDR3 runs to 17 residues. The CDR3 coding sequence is TGTGCCAGCAGTTCCCCCTTTAGCAGCCCTAGCACAGATACGCAGTATTTT. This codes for CASSSPFSSPSTDTQYF.

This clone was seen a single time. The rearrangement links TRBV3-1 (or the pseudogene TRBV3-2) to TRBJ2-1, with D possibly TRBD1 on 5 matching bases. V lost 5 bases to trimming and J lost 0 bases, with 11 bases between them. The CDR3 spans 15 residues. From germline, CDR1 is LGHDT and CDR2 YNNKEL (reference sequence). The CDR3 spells CASSGRVNSYNEQFF. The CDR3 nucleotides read TGTGCCAGCAGCGGCAGGGTTAACTCCTACAATGAGCAGTTCTTC.

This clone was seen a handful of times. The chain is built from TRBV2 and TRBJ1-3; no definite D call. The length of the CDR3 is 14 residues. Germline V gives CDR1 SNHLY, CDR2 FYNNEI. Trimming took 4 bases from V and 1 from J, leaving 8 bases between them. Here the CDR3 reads CASSAGISGNTIYF. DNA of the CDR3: TGTGCCAGCAGTGCGGGGATTTCTGGAAACACCATATATTTT.

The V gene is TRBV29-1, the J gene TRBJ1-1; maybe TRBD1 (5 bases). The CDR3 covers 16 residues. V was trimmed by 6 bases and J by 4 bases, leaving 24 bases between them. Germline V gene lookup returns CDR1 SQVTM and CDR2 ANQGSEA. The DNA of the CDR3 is TGCAGCGTCGGATCCGGGGGTTATTCAGGTCGCACTGAAGCTTTCTTT. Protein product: CSVGSGGYSGRTEAFF.

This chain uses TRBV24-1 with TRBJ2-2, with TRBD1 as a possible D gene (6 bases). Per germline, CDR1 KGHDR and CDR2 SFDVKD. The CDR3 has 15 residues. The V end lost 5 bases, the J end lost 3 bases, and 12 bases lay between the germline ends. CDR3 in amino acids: CATSGRDTYTGELFF. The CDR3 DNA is TGTGCCACCAGTGGCAGGGACACTTACACCGGGGAGCTGTTTTTT.

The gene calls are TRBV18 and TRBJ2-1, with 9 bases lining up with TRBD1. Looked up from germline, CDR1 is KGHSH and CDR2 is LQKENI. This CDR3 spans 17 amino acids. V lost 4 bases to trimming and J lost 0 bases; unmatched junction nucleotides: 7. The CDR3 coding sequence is TGTGCCAGCTCACAGGGGACAGGGATAAACTCCTACAATGAGCAGTTCTTC. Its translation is CASSQGTGINSYNEQFF.

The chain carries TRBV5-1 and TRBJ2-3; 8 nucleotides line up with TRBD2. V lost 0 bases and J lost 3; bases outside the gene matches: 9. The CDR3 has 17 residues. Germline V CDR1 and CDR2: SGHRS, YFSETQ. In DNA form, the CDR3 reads TGCGCCAGCAGCTTGGATTTTGGGGGGACTAGAACAGATACGCAGTATTTT. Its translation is CASSLDFGGTRTDTQYF. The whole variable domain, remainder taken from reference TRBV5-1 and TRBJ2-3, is KAGVTQTPRYLIKTRGQQVTLSCSPISGHRSVSWYQQTPGQGLQFLFEYFSETQRNKGNFPGRFSGRQFSNSRSEMNVSTLELGDSALYLCASSLDFGGTRTDTQYFGPGTRLTVL.

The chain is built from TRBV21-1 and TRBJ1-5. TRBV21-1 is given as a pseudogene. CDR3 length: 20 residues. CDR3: CASSKGGGNSPRSGSQPQHF. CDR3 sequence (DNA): TGTGCCAGCAGCAAAGGGGGAGGAAATTCCCCTAGAAGTGGGAGTCAGCCCCAGCATTTT.

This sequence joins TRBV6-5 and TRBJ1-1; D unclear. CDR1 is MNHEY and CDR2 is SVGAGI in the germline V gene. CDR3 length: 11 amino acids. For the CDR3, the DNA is TGTGCTATGTACATGAACACTGAAGCTTTCTTT. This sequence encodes CAMYMNTEAFF.

CDR3 sequence (DNA): TGTGCCAGCAGTCGGGACAGGGGGCACACTGAAGCTTTCTTT. Translating gives CASSRDRGHTEAFF. The V call is TRBV25-1, the J call TRBJ1-1; 12 nucleotides agree with TRBD1. CDR1 MGHDK and CDR2 SYGVNS come from the germline V gene. The trim removed 5 bases at V and 3 bases at J, leaving 1 base unmatched. This CDR3 comprises 14 residues.

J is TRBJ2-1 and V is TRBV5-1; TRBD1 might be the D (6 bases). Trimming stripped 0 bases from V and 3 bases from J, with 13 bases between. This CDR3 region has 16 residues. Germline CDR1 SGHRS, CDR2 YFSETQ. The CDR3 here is CASSLGLGGYYNEQFF. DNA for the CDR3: TGCGCCAGCAGCTTGGGTCTAGGGGGTTACTACAATGAGCAGTTCTTC.

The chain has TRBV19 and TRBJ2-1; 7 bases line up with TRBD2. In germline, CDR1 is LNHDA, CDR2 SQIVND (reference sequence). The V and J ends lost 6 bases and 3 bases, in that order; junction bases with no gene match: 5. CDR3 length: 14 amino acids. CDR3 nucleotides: TGTGCCAGTAGCAACCGGGGGGTCTACAATGAGCAGTTCTTC. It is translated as CASSNRGVYNEQFF.

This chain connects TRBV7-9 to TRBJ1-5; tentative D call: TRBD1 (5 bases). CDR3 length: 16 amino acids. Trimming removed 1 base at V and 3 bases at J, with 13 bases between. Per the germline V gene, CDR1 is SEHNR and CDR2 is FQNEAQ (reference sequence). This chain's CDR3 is CASSLGWGPDNQPQHF. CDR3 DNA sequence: TGTGCCAGCAGCTTAGGTTGGGGCCCCGACAATCAGCCCCAGCATTTT.

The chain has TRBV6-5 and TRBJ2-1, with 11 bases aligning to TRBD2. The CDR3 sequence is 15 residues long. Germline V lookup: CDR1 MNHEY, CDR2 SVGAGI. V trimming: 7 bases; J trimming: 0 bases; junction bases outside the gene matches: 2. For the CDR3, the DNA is TGTGCCAGCACTGGGACTAGCGGCTCCTACAATGAGCAGTTCTTC. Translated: CASTGTSGSYNEQFF.

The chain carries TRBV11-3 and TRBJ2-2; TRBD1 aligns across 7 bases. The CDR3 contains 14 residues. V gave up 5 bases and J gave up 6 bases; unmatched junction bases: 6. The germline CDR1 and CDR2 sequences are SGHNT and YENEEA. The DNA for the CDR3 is TGTGCCAGCAGCGGGGACAGCTCGGCCGGGGAGCTGTTTTTT. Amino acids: CASSGDSSAGELFF.

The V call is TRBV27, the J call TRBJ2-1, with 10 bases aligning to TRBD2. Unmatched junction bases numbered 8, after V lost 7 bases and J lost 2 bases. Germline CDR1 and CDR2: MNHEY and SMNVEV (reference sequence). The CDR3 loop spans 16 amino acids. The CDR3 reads CASTEGLADTYNEQFF. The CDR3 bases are TGTGCCAGCACTGAAGGACTAGCGGATACCTACAATGAGCAGTTCTTC.

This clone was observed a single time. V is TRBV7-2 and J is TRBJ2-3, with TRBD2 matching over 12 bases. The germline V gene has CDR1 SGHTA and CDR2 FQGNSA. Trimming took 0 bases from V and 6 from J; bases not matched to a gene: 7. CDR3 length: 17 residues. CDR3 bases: TGTGCCAGCAGCTTAGCGGCCCCGGGACTAGCGGGCGATACGCAGTATTTT. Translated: CASSLAAPGLAGDTQYF.

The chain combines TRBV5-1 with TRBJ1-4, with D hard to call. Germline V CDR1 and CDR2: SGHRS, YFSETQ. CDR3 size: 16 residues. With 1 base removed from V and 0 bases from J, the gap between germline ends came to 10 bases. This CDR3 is CASSLLPVATNEKLFF. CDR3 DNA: TGCGCCAGCAGCTTGCTGCCAGTTGCAACTAATGAAAAACTGTTTTTT.